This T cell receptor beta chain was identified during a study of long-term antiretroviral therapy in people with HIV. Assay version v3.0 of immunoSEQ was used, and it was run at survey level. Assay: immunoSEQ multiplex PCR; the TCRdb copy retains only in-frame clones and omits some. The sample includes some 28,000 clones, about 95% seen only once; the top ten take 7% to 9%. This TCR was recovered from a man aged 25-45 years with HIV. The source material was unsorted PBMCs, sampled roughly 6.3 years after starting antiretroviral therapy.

In DNA form, the CDR3 reads TGTGCCAGCAGCTTAGCTGAAGAGACCCAGTACTTC. Amino acids: CASSLAEETQYF. The chain recombines TRBV7-2 with TRBJ2-5; D remains ambiguous. Trimming stripped 0 bases from V and 3 bases from J, with 2 bases between. The CDR3 sequence is 12 residues long. Germline CDR1 and CDR2: SGHTA and FQGNSA.